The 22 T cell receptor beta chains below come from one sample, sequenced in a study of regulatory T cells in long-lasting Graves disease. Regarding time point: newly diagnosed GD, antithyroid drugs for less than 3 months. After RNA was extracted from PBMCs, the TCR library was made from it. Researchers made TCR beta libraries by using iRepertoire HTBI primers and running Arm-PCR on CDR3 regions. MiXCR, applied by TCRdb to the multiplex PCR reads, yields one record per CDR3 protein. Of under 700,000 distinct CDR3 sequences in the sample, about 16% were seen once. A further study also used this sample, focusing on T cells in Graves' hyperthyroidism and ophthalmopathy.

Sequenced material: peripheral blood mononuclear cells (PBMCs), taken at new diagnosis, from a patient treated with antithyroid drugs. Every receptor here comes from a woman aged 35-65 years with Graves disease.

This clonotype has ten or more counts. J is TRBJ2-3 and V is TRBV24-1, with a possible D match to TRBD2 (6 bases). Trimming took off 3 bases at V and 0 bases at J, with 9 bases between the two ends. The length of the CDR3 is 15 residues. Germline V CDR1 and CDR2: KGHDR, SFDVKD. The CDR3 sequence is CATSDTSYSTDTQYF. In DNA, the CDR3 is TGTGCCACCAGTGATACTAGCTATAGCACAGATACGCAGTATTTT.

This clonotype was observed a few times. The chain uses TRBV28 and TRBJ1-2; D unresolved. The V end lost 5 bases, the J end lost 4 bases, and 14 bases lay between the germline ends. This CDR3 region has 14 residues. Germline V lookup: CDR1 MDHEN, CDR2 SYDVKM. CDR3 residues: CASSPRAGVYGYTF. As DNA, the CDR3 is TGTGCCAGCAGTCCCCGAGCAGGCGTCTATGGCTACACCTTC.

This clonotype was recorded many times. CDR3: CAWAPGQGPQETQYF. The CDR3 DNA follows: TGTGCCTGGGCACCGGGACAGGGCCCTCAAGAGACCCAGTACTTC. The V call is TRBV30, the J call TRBJ2-5, with 9 bases matching TRBD1. Looked up from germline, CDR1 is GTSNPN and CDR2 is SVGIG (reference sequence). The ends lost 5 bases at V and 2 bases at J; junction bases unmatched: 9. The CDR3 covers 15 residues.

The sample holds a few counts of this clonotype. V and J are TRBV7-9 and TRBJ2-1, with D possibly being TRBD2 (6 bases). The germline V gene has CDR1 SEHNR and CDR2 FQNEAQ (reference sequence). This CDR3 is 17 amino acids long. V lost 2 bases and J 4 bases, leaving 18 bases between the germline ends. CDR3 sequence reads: CASSLSGGAGIYNEQFF. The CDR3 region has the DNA TGTGCCAGCAGCTTAAGTGGCGGGGCGGGCATTTACAATGAGCAGTTCTTC.

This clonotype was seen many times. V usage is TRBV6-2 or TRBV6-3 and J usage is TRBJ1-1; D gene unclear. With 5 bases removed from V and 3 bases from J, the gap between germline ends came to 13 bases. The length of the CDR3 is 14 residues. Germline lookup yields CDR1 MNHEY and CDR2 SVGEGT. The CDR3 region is CASSETGRDTEAFF. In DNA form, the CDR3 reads TGTGCCAGCAGTGAAACTGGACGAGACACTGAAGCTTTCTTT.

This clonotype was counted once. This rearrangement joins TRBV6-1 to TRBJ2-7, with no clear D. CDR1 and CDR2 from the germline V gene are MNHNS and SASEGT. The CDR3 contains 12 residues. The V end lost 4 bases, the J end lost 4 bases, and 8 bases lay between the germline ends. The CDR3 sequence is CASSGLLYEQYF. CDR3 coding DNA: TGTGCCAGCAGTGGCTTGCTGTACGAGCAGTACTTC.

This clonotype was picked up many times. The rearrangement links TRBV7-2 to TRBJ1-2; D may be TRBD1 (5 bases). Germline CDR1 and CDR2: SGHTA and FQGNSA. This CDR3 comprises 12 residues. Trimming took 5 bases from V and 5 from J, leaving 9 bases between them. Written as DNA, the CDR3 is TGTGCCAGCAGCGGTGCAGGGTATGGCTACACCTTC. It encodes CASSGAGYGYTF.

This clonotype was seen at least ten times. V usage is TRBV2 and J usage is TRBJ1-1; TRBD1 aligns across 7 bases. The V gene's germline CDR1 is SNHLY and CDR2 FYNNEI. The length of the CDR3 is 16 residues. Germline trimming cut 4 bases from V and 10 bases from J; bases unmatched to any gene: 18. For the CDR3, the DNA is TGTGCCAGCAGTGCGAGCCGACAGGGCCAAACGGATGGAGCTTTCTTT. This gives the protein CASSASRQGQTDGAFF. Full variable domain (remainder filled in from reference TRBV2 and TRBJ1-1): EPEVTQTPSHQVTQMGQEVILRCVPISNHLYFYWYRQILGQKVEFLVSFYNNEISEKSEIFDDQFSVERPDGSNFTLKIRSTKLEDSAMYFCASSASRQGQTDGAFFGQGTRLTVV.

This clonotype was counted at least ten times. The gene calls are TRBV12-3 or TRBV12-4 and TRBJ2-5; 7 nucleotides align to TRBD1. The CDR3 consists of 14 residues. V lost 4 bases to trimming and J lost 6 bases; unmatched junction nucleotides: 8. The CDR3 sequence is CASSSETGLKTQYF. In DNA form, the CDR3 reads TGTGCCAGCAGTTCCGAGACAGGGTTGAAGACCCAGTACTTC.

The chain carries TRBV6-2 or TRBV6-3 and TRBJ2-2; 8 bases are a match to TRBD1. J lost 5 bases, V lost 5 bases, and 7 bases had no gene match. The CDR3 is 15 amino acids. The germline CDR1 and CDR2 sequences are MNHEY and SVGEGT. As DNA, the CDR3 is TGTGCCAGCAGTGTTGTCAGGGGGCATACCGGGGAGCTGTTTTTT. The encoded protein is CASSVVRGHTGELFF.

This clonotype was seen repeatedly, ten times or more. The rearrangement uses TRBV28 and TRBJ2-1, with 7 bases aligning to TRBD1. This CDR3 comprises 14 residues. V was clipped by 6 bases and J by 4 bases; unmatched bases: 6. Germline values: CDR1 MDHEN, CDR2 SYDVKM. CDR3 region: CASSRQGWYNEQFF. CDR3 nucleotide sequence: TGTGCCAGCAGCCGACAGGGTTGGTACAATGAGCAGTTCTTC.

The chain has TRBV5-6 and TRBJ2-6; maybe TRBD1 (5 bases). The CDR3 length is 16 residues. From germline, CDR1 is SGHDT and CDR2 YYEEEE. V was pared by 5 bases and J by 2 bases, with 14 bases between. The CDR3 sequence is CASSSAGPPGANVLTF. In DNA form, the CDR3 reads TGTGCCAGCAGTTCGGCAGGGCCGCCTGGGGCCAACGTCCTGACTTTC.

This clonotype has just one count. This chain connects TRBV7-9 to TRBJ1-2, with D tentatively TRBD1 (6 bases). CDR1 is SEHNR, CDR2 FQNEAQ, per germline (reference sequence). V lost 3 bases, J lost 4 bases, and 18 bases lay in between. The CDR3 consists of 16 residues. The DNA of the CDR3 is TGTGCCAGCAGCTTGGGCACGAGGGGGGACGGCTATGGCTACACCTTC. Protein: CASSLGTRGDGYGYTF.

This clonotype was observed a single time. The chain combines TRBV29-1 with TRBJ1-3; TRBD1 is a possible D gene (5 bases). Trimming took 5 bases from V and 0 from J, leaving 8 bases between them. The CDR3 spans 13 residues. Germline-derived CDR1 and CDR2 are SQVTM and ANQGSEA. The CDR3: CSVRQPSGNTIYF. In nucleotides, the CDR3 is TGCAGCGTTCGACAGCCCTCTGGAAACACCATATATTTT.

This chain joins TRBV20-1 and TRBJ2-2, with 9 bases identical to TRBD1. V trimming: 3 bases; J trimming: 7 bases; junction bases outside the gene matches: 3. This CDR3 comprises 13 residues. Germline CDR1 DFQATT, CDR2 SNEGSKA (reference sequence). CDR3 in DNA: TGCAGTGCTAGCGAGACAGGGGGCGGGGAGCTGTTTTTT. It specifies CSASETGGGELFF.

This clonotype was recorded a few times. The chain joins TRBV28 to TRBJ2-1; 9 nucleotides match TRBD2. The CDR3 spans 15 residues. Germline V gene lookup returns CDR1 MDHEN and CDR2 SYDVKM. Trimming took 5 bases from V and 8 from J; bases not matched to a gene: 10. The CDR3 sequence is CASSPIGTSRDEQFF. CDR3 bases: TGTGCCAGCAGTCCAATCGGGACTAGCCGGGATGAGCAGTTCTTC.

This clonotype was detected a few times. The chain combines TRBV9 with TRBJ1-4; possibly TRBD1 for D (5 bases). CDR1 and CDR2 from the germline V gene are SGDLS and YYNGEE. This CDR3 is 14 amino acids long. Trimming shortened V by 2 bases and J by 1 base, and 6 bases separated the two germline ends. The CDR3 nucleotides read TGTGCCAGCAGCGTGGGGGGAACTAATGAAAAACTGTTTTTT. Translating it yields CASSVGGTNEKLFF. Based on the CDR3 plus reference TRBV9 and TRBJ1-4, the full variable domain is DSGVTQTPKHLITATGQRVTLRCSPRSGDLSVYWYQQSLDQGLQFLIQYYNGEERAKGNILERFSAQQFPDLHSELNLSSLELGDSALYFCASSVGGTNEKLFFGSGTQLSVL.

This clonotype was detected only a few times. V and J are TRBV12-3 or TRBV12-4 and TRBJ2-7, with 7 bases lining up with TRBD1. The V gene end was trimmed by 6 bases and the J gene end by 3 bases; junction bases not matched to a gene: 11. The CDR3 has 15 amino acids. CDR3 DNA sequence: TGTGCCAGCAGCCATAGGTGGGACAGCCTCTACGAGCAGTACTTC. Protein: CASSHRWDSLYEQYF.

The CDR3 reads CASSLDWPSGSYEQYF. The CDR3 bases are TGTGCCAGCAGCTTAGACTGGCCCTCCGGGTCCTACGAGCAGTACTTC. The chain recombines TRBV7-2 with TRBJ2-7; no clear D gene. The V end was cut by 1 base, the J end by 1 base, with 14 bases between. This CDR3 has 16 amino acids. Germline CDR1 is SGHTA and CDR2 is FQGNSA.

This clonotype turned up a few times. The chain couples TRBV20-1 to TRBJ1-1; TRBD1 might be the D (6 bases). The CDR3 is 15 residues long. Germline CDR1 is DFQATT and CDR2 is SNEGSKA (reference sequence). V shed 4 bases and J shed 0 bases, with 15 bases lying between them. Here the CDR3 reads CSANTPGHLNTEAFF. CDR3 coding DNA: TGCAGTGCTAACACCCCGGGACACCTGAACACTGAAGCTTTCTTT.

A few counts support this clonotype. CDR3 DNA: TGTGCCAGCAGCGCCCCGGGGACAGTCCCTTATGGCTACACCTTC. Protein: CASSAPGTVPYGYTF. V usage is TRBV5-4 and J usage is TRBJ1-2, with 7 bases that match TRBD1. V was clipped by 4 bases and J by 5 bases; unmatched bases: 11. CDR1 and CDR2 from the germline V gene are SGHNT and YYREEE (reference sequence). CDR3 length: 15 amino acids. The full variable domain, in which reference TRBV5-4 and TRBJ1-2 provide the parts outside the CDR3, is ETGVTQSPTHLIKTRGQQVTLRCSSQSGHNTVSWYQQALGQGPQFIFQYYREEENGRGNFPPRFSGLQFPNYSSELNVNALELDDSALYLCASSAPGTVPYGYTFGSGTRLTVV.

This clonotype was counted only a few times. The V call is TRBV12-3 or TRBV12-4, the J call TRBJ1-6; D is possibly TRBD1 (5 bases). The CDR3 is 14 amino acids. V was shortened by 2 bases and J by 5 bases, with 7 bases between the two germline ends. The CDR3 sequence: CASSLMGHNSPLHF. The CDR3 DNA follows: TGTGCCAGCAGTTTAATGGGACATAATTCACCCCTCCACTTT.